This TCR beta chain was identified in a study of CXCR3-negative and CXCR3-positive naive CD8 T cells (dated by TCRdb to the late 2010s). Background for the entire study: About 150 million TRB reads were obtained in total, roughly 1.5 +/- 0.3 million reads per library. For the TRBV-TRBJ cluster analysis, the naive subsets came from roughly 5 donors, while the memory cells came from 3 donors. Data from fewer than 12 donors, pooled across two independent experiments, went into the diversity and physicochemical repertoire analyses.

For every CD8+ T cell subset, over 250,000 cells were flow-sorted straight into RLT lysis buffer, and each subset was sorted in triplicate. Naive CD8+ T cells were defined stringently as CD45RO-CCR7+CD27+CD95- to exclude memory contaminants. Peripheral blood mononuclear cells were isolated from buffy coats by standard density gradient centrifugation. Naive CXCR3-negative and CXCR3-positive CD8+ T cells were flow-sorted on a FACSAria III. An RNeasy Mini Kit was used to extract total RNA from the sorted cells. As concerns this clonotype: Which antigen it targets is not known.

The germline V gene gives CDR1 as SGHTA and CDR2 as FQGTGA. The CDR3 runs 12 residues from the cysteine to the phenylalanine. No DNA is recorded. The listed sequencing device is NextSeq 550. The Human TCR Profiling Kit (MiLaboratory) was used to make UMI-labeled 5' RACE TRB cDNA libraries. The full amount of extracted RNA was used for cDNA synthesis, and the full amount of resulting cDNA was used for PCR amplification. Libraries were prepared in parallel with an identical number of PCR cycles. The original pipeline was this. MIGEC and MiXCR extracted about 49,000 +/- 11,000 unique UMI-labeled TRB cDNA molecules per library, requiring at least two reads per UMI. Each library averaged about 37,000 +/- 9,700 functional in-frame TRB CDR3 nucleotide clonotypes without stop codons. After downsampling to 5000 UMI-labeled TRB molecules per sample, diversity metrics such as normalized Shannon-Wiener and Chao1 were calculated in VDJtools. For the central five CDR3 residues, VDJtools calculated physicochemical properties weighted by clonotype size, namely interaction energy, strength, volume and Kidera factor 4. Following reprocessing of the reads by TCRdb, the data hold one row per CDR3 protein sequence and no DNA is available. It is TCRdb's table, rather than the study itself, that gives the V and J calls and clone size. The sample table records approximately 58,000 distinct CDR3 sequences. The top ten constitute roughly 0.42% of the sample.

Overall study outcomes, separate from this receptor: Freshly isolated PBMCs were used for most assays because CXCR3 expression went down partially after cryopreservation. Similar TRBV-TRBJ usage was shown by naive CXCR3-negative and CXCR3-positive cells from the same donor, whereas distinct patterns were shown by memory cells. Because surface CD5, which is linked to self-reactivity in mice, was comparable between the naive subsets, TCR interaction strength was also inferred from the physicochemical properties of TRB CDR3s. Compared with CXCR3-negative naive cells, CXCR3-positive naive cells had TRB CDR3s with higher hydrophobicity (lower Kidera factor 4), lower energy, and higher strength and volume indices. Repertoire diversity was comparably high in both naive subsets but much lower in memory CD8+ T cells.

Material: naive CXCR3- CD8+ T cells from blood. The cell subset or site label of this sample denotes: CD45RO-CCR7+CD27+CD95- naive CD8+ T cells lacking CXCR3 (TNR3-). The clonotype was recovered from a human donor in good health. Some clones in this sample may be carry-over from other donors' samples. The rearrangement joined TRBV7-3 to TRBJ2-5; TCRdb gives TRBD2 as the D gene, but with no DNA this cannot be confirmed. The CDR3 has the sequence CASKRGLETQYF.